This TCR beta chain appears in the sequencing data of a study of human T cells and chemical hapten exposure. Whole-study context: Sensitization applied 2% DPC to 2 cm by 2 cm of upper inner arm skin.

CDR1 is DFQATT, CDR2 SNEGSKA, per germline (reference sequence). This CDR3 is 17 amino acids long. V was pared by 3 bases and J by 2 bases, with 5 bases of the junction left unmatched. This clonotype has ten or more counts. Individual cDNA molecules (in the library) carried attached unique molecular identifiers. TCRdb reanalysed the RACE reads using MiXCR and keeps one entry per CDR3 protein. The sample holds around 100,000 distinct CDR3 sequences, about an eighth seen once. The time point was: patch test 2, 6 weeks after DPC sensitization. Treatment in this sample: therapeutic diphenylcyclopropenone sensitization with weekly scalp DPC. Blood was collected ahead of every patch test applied. The study enrolled 18 to 70-year-old alopecia patients suitable for DPC.

The V gene is TRBV20-1, the J gene TRBJ2-6; 12 nucleotides match TRBD1. The sequencing used whole blood, collected in connection with sensitization to the hapten diphenylcyclopropenone (DPC). This clonotype was sampled from a woman aged 40 to 55 with alopecia areata. Some clones in this sample may be carry-over from other donors' samples. The CDR3 loop is CSARGQGARTGANVLTF. CDR3 DNA sequence: TGCAGTGCTAGGGGACAGGGGGCGAGGACTGGGGCCAACGTCCTGACTTTC.